One and the same sample provided the 7 T cell receptor beta chains below, sequenced in a study of T cell responses to AZD1222 COVID-19 vaccine (dated by TCRdb to about 2021). In the paper's terms, the time point label means: about 28 days (+/-7) after the second vaccine dose. Library creation used the immunoSEQ multiplex PCR assay. The immuneACCESS repertoire file appears here via TCRdb, limited to in-frame rearrangements. These files lack a portion of the clones; in checked studies, under half of the deficit traces to unresolved V genes, and the cause of the others is not known. The sample has around 200,000 clones on record, 85% to 95% of them singletons. The ten largest clones represent around 1.6% of the sample. The material was peripheral blood, obtained 28 days after the second AZD1222 dose. The receptor set was obtained from an adult who received the AZD1222 COVID-19 vaccine.

The chain combines TRBV7-9 with TRBJ2-1; tentatively, D is TRBD1 or TRBD2 (5 bases each). Germline V gene data show CDR1 as SEHNR and CDR2 as FQNEAQ (reference sequence). The CDR3 consists of 17 residues. V lost 5 bases, J lost 7 bases, and 24 bases lay in between. The CDR3 region is CASSAGSQGFSGNEQFF. The CDR3, as DNA: TGTGCCAGCAGCGCTGGGTCCCAGGGATTTTCGGGGAATGAGCAGTTCTTC.

On this clone: This specimen includes other DNA sequences encoding the same CDR3. The genes are TRBV7-3 and TRBJ2-6; D uncertain. The CDR3 contains 13 residues. The germline gives CDR1 SGHTA, CDR2 FQGTGA. Between the trimmed V and J ends, which lost 3 bases and 4 bases, there was a span of 4 bases. CDR3 in DNA: TGTGCCAGCAGCTTTTCCGGGGCCAACGTCCTGACTTTC. Amino acid sequence: CASSFSGANVLTF.

V usage is TRBV7-9 and J usage is TRBJ2-7; no reliable D call. Germline V gene lookup returns CDR1 SEHNR and CDR2 FQNEAQ (reference sequence). The CDR3 has 12 residues. V lost 5 bases to trimming and J lost 0 bases, with 5 bases between them. CDR3 sequence: CASSHSSYEQYF. The DNA of the CDR3 is TGTGCCAGCAGCCACAGCTCCTACGAGCAGTACTTC. Drawing the rest from reference TRBV7-9 and TRBJ2-7, the complete variable domain is DTGVSQNPRHKITKRGQNVTFRCDPISEHNRLYWYRQTLGQGPEFLTYFQNEAQLEKSRLLSDRFSAERPKGSFSTLEIQRTEQGDSAMYLCASSHSSYEQYFGPGTRLTVT.

V is TRBV27 and J is TRBJ1-2; unclear D gene. Trimming left V 3 bases short and J 3 bases short, with 8 bases between. In germline, CDR1 is MNHEY, CDR2 SMNVEV (reference sequence). The CDR3 totals 13 residues. DNA of the CDR3: TGTGCCAGCAGTTTTTATGGCGACTATGGCTACACCTTC. It codes for CASSFYGDYGYTF.

V is TRBV11-3 and J is TRBJ1-2; TRBD1 aligns across 10 bases. The CDR3 is 15 amino acids. The V segment lost 5 bases and the J segment 0 bases; nucleotides outside the gene matches: 3. Germline CDR1 SGHNT, CDR2 YENEEA. CDR3 in amino acids: CASSPGTGANYGYTF. The DNA of the CDR3 is TGTGCCAGCAGCCCCGGGACAGGGGCTAACTATGGCTACACCTTC.

The rearrangement joins TRBV4-1 to TRBJ2-3, with 8 bases identical to TRBD2. Germline V gene lookup returns CDR1 MGHRA and CDR2 YSYEKL. After removal of 5 bases from V and 6 bases from J, the junction contained 7 bases not matched to a gene. This CDR3 comprises 14 residues. The CDR3 nucleotides are TGCGCCAGCAGCTTTCGGGGGGGCCGGGATACGCAGTATTTT. This sequence encodes CASSFRGGRDTQYF.

The chain carries TRBV7-9 and TRBJ1-1, with 9 bases aligning to TRBD1. V trimming: 5 bases; J trimming: 5 bases; junction bases outside the gene matches: 12. This CDR3 comprises 16 residues. Germline values: CDR1 SEHNR, CDR2 FQNEAQ (reference sequence). CDR3 sequence: CASSPRDRASGTEAFF. The CDR3 DNA reads TGTGCCAGCAGCCCGAGGGACAGGGCTTCCGGGACTGAAGCTTTCTTT. Full variable domain (missing parts from reference TRBV7-9 and TRBJ1-1): DTGVSQNPRHKITKRGQNVTFRCDPISEHNRLYWYRQTLGQGPEFLTYFQNEAQLEKSRLLSDRFSAERPKGSFSTLEIQRTEQGDSAMYLCASSPRDRASGTEAFFGQGTRLTVV.